The 2 T cell receptor beta chains given below trace back to one sample, sequenced in a study of PD-1 blockade in classical Hodgkin lymphoma. Clones were sequenced by immunoSEQ multiplex PCR, and TCRdb holds only the in-frame ones, with some missing. The data hold more than 3,500 clones, with approximately 70% observed a single time. The sample's time point: cycle 4 day 1 (C4D1), after around six weeks of nivolumab. Every patient relapsed after autologous stem cell transplantation, and brentuximab vedotin exposure varied. Sequencing was performed on peripheral blood mononuclear cells (PBMCs), taken before the fourth cycle of nivolumab. The receptors derive from a human donor with classical Hodgkin lymphoma.

This sequence joins TRBV5-4 and TRBJ1-6, with D maybe TRBD1 (5 bases). The CDR3 has 20 amino acids. The V end lost 4 bases, the J end lost 4 bases, and 27 bases lay between the germline ends. Germline V lookup: CDR1 SGHNT, CDR2 YYREEE (reference sequence). Written as DNA, the CDR3 is TGTGCCAGCAGCACAAAAGGCAGGGTTCAAGGGCTCCTATATAATTCACCCCTCCACTTT. Translation gives CASSTKGRVQGLLYNSPLHF.

As regards this clone: This CDR3 is also generated by other DNA sequences in the sample. The chain combines TRBV5-1 with TRBJ1-2; TRBD1 agrees at 7 bases. Germline CDR1 reads SGHRS; CDR2 reads YFSETQ. Trimming cost V 4 bases and J 3 bases; bases outside gene matches: 18. The length of the CDR3 is 18 residues. The CDR3 bases are TGCGCCAGCAGCAAACACCTTCTAGGGGGCGTATTGGACTATGGCTACACCTTC. Protein product: CASSKHLLGGVLDYGYTF.